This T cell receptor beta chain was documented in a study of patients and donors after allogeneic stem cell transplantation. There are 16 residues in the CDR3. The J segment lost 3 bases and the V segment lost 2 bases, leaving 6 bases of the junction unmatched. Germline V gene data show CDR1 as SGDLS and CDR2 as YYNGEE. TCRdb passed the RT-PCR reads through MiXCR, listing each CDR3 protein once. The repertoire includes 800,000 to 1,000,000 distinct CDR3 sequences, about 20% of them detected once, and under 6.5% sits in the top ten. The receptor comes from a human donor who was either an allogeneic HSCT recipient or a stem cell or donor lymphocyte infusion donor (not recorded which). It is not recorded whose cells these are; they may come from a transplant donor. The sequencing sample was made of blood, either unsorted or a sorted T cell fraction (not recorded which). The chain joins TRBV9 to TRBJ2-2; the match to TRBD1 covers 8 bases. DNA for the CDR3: TGTGCCAGCAGCGTCTTCGCGACAGGGGACACCGGGGAGCTGTTTTTT. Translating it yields CASSVFATGDTGELFF.